The sequence of this TCR beta chain was determined in a study of blood T cell repertoires in COVID-19. About the study: Both acute and convalescent COVID-19 samples were obtained from the United States, Italy and Spain.

TCRdb keeps only in-frame clones here, not all; method: immunoSEQ multiplex PCR. The sample has approximately 190,000 clones, 65% to 90% seen once. The CDR3 spans 17 residues. Trimming removed 1 base from V and 4 bases from J; junction bases left unmatched: 9. Germline V CDR1 and CDR2: SGHTA, FQGTGA. The rearrangement uses TRBV7-3 and TRBJ2-1, with TRBD2 matching 8 bases. This TCR derives from an elderly man with acute or convalescent COVID-19. The specimen sequenced was peripheral blood. Here the CDR3 reads CASSLMSTSGVYNEQFF. The CDR3 coding sequence is TGTGCCAGCAGCTTAATGTCCACTAGCGGAGTGTACAATGAGCAGTTCTTC.